Below, one T cell receptor beta chain is given with its context. The participants were between about 18 and 90 years old and came from roughly 24 US areas. Recovered Cohort 3 donors showed two negative PCRs, clearance, or symptom resolution. V was shortened by 1 base and J by 7 bases, with 14 bases between the two germline ends. Germline CDR1 reads LGHDT; CDR2 reads YNNKEL (reference sequence). The CDR3 totals 16 residues. This table comes from immunoSEQ multiplex PCR, and its TCRdb copy is limited to in-frame clones, with some not included. The sample records over 250,000 clones, about 89% being singletons. The data derive from a study of blood T cell repertoires in COVID-19. Turning to the study itself: Whether acute or convalescent, the COVID-19 samples came from the United States, Italy and Spain. The analysed material was cDNA or gDNA that came from T cells, B-cell-depleted T cells, or PBMCs.

The TCR comes from a woman in her twenties or thirties who had recovered from COVID-19. Sequencing was done on a sample of PBMCs or T cells enriched from blood (not recorded which). The chain uses TRBV3-1 (or the pseudogene TRBV3-2) and TRBJ1-6; TRBD1 might be the D (5 bases). The CDR3 nucleotides read TGTGCCAGCAGCCAAGTTCTAGGGGCGGGAAATTCACCCCTCCACTTT. It specifies CASSQVLGAGNSPLHF.